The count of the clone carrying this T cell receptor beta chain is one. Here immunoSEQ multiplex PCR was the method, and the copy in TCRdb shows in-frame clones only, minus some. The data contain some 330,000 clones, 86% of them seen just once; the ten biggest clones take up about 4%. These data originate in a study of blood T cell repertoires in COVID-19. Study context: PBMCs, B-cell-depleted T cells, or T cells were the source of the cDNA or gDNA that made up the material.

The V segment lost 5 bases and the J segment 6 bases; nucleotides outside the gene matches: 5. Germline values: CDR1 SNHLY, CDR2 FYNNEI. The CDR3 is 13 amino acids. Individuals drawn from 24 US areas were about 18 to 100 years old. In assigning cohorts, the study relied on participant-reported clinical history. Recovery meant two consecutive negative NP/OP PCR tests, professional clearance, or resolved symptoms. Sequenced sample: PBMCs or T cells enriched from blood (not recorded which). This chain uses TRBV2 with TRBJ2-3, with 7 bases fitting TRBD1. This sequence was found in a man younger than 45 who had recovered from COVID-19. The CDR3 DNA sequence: TGTGCCAGCAGTATACAGGGGTCCGATACGCAGTATTTT. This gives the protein CASSIQGSDTQYF. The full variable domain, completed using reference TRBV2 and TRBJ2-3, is EPEVTQTPSHQVTQMGQEVILRCVPISNHLYFYWYRQILGQKVEFLVSFYNNEISEKSEIFDDQFSVERPDGSNFTLKIRSTKLEDSAMYFCASSIQGSDTQYFGPGTRLTVL.